A selection of T cell receptor beta chains follows, all from one sample in a study of response to subunit inactivated influenza vaccine. Using its own MiXCR run on the RT-PCR reads, TCRdb lists one record per CDR3 protein. The data contain about 500,000 distinct CDR3 sequences, 15% to 20% of them singletons. The input for sequencing was CD4+ T cells sorted from PBMCs, taken 23 to 25 months after vaccination. These receptors were collected from a man aged 50 to 75 who received an inactivated influenza vaccine. CDR3s include the opening cysteine and the closing phenylalanine or tryptophan. Each record gives: V gene, clone size, J gene, D gene, CDR3 protein, CDR3 DNA. D genes are given only for firm matches. The size field is filled for only some rows; it gives once, few, many or a size class.

V gene: TRBV28
clone size: few
J gene: TRBJ2-1
D gene: NA
CDR3 protein: CASSLDRWGQSSYNEQFF
CDR3 DNA: TGTGCCAGCAGTTTAGATCGTTGGGGGCAGAGCTCCTACAATGAGCAGTTCTTC

V gene: TRBV6-6
clone size: many
J gene: TRBJ2-5
D gene: NA
CDR3 protein: CASSYGLQETQYF
CDR3 DNA: TGTGCCAGCAGTTACGGACTCCAAGAGACCCAGTACTTC

V gene: TRBV12-3/TRBV12-4
clone size: many
J gene: TRBJ2-3
D gene: NA
CDR3 protein: CASRRTEADTQYF
CDR3 DNA: TGTGCCAGCAGGAGGACGGAGGCGGATACGCAGTATTTT

V gene: TRBV20-1
clone size: few
J gene: TRBJ2-5
D gene: TRBD2
CDR3 protein: CSAHSRAGHQETQYF
CDR3 DNA: TGCAGTGCCCACTCTAGAGCGGGGCACCAAGAGACCCAGTACTTC

V gene: TRBV5-1
clone size: few
J gene: TRBJ2-2
D gene: TRBD2
CDR3 protein: CASSPPGLAANTGELFF
CDR3 DNA: TGCGCCAGCAGCCCTCCGGGACTAGCCGCGAACACCGGGGAGCTGTTTTTT

V gene: TRBV4-2
clone size: few
J gene: TRBJ2-5
D gene: NA
CDR3 protein: CASSARAGQQETQYF
CDR3 DNA: TGTGCCAGCAGCGCAAGGGCGGGGCAGCAAGAGACCCAGTACTTC

V gene: TRBV5-1
clone size: NA
J gene: TRBJ2-5
D gene: TRBD1
CDR3 protein: CASSFRDRAGFWLQETQYF
CDR3 DNA: TGCGCCAGCAGCTTCCGGGACAGGGCAGGTTTTTGGCTCCAAGAGACCCAGTACTTC

V gene: TRBV4-2
clone size: NA
J gene: TRBJ2-1
D gene: TRBD2
CDR3 protein: CASSQVTSGGAYNEQFF
CDR3 DNA: TGTGCCAGCAGCCAAGTGACTAGCGGGGGGGCCTACAATGAGCAGTTCTTC

V gene: TRBV20-1
clone size: NA
J gene: TRBJ2-3
D gene: NA
CDR3 protein: CSARPQRLTDTQYF
CDR3 DNA: TGCAGTGCTAGGCCCCAGCGGCTCACAGATACGCAGTATTTT

V gene: TRBV6-1
clone size: few
J gene: TRBJ1-5
D gene: NA
CDR3 protein: CASLQESRQPQHF
CDR3 DNA: TGTGCCAGCCTGCAAGAGTCCCGTCAGCCCCAGCATTTT

V gene: TRBV20-1
clone size: few
J gene: TRBJ2-5
D gene: TRBD2
CDR3 protein: CSASRASGVETQYF
CDR3 DNA: TGCAGTGCTAGTAGGGCTAGCGGAGTAGAGACCCAGTACTTC

V gene: TRBV5-6
clone size: NA
J gene: TRBJ1-2
D gene: NA
CDR3 protein: CASSLAAVYGYTF
CDR3 DNA: TGTGCCAGCAGCTTGGCAGCGGTCTATGGCTACACCTTC

V gene: TRBV20-1
clone size: NA
J gene: TRBJ2-5
D gene: NA
CDR3 protein: CSARNPRTEETQYF
CDR3 DNA: TGCAGTGCTAGAAACCCTCGGACAGAAGAGACCCAGTACTTC

V gene: TRBV5-1
clone size: once
J gene: TRBJ2-2
D gene: TRBD2
CDR3 protein: CAGSHGLAGGNTGELFF
CDR3 DNA: TGCGCCGGCAGCCACGGACTAGCGGGGGGAAACACCGGGGAGCTGTTTTTT

V gene: TRBV7-9
clone size: few
J gene: TRBJ2-3
D gene: NA
CDR3 protein: CASRNLRPVDTQYF
CDR3 DNA: TGTGCCAGCAGGAACCTTAGGCCTGTTGATACGCAGTATTTT

V gene: TRBV5-1
clone size: NA
J gene: TRBJ2-1
D gene: TRBD2
CDR3 protein: CASRRAGASYNEQFF
CDR3 DNA: TGCGCCAGCAGGCGAGCGGGGGCCTCCTACAATGAGCAGTTCTTC

V gene: TRBV5-1
clone size: NA
J gene: TRBJ2-7
D gene: NA
CDR3 protein: CASSLVPGSSYEQYF
CDR3 DNA: TGCGCCAGCAGCCTTGTTCCGGGGAGCTCCTACGAGCAGTACTTC

V gene: TRBV5-1
clone size: NA
J gene: TRBJ2-2
D gene: NA
CDR3 protein: CASSPSLNRPGELFF
CDR3 DNA: TGCGCCAGCAGCCCCAGCCTGAACCGCCCCGGGGAGCTGTTTTTT

V gene: TRBV5-1
clone size: few
J gene: TRBJ1-1
D gene: TRBD1
CDR3 protein: CASSPDRDALAFF
CDR3 DNA: TGCGCCAGCAGCCCGGACAGGGATGCGCTTGCTTTCTTT

V gene: TRBV6-1
clone size: few
J gene: TRBJ2-7
D gene: TRBD1
CDR3 protein: CASSRQGSGVYEQYF
CDR3 DNA: TGTGCCAGCAGTCGACAGGGAAGTGGGGTCTACGAGCAGTACTTC

V gene: TRBV4-2
clone size: NA
J gene: TRBJ2-3
D gene: NA
CDR3 protein: CASSQDLPEASDTQYF
CDR3 DNA: TGTGCCAGCAGCCAAGATCTCCCTGAGGCTTCAGATACGCAGTATTTT

V gene: TRBV6-1
clone size: NA
J gene: TRBJ2-7
D gene: NA
CDR3 protein: CASSPTPGSYEQYF
CDR3 DNA: TGTGCCAGCAGCCCTACTCCAGGCTCCTACGAGCAGTACTTC

V gene: TRBV3-1
clone size: NA
J gene: TRBJ1-1
D gene: NA
CDR3 protein: CASSSRTENTEAFF
CDR3 DNA: TGTGCCAGCAGCTCGAGGACAGAGAACACTGAAGCTTTCTTT

V gene: TRBV12-3/TRBV12-4
clone size: few
J gene: TRBJ1-2
D gene: TRBD1
CDR3 protein: CASSFLGTGDFYGYTF
CDR3 DNA: TGTGCCAGCAGTTTCCTAGGGACAGGGGATTTCTATGGCTACACCTTC

V gene: TRBV20-1
clone size: few
J gene: TRBJ2-2
D gene: NA
CDR3 protein: CSATRGGGGEGTGELFF
CDR3 DNA: TGCAGTGCTACCCGAGGAGGAGGGGGGGAGGGCACCGGGGAGCTGTTTTTT

V gene: TRBV28
clone size: few
J gene: TRBJ2-7
D gene: TRBD2
CDR3 protein: CASSLTNTGLAGGRIYEQYF
CDR3 DNA: TGTGCCAGCAGTTTAACAAATACCGGACTAGCGGGAGGAAGAATCTACGAGCAGTACTTC

V gene: TRBV5-1
clone size: few
J gene: TRBJ2-1
D gene: NA
CDR3 protein: CASTPRVSSYNEQFF
CDR3 DNA: TGCGCCAGCACCCCTCGGGTTAGCTCCTACAATGAGCAGTTCTTC

V gene: TRBV10-3
clone size: NA
J gene: TRBJ2-3
D gene: NA
CDR3 protein: CAISESHFMPDTQYF
CDR3 DNA: TGTGCCATCAGTGAGTCTCACTTCATGCCAGATACGCAGTATTTT

V gene: TRBV7-2
clone size: NA
J gene: TRBJ1-1
D gene: NA
CDR3 protein: CASSTMLWTEAFF
CDR3 DNA: TGTGCCAGCAGCACCATGCTTTGGACTGAAGCTTTCTTT

V gene: TRBV20-1
clone size: few
J gene: TRBJ1-2
D gene: TRBD1
CDR3 protein: CSAPTGFSPPANYGYTF
CDR3 DNA: TGCAGTGCCCCGACAGGGTTCTCACCCCCAGCTAACTATGGCTACACCTTC

V gene: TRBV6-1
clone size: NA
J gene: TRBJ2-1
D gene: TRBD2
CDR3 protein: CASRLASGRTWYNEQFF
CDR3 DNA: TGTGCCAGCAGACTGGCTAGCGGGAGAACTTGGTACAATGAGCAGTTCTTC

V gene: TRBV6-1
clone size: NA
J gene: TRBJ2-2
D gene: NA
CDR3 protein: CASRVSLSRTGELFF
CDR3 DNA: TGTGCCAGCAGGGTGAGCCTCTCTCGCACCGGGGAGCTGTTTTTT

V gene: TRBV11-2
clone size: NA
J gene: TRBJ2-3
D gene: TRBD1
CDR3 protein: CASSLEGGQGVSDTQYF
CDR3 DNA: TGTGCCAGCAGCTTAGAAGGCGGACAGGGGGTATCAGATACGCAGTATTTT

V gene: TRBV7-9
clone size: NA
J gene: TRBJ2-5
D gene: TRBD1
CDR3 protein: CASSLVGTGARETQYF
CDR3 DNA: TGTGCCAGCAGCTTAGTTGGGACAGGGGCTCGAGAGACCCAGTACTTC

V gene: TRBV12-3/TRBV12-4
clone size: NA
J gene: TRBJ2-5
D gene: NA
CDR3 protein: CASSLRTLWETQYF
CDR3 DNA: TGTGCCAGCAGTCTGCGGACGCTGTGGGAGACCCAGTACTTC

V gene: TRBV12-3/TRBV12-4
clone size: NA
J gene: TRBJ1-1
D gene: NA
CDR3 protein: CASSLAGQRGITEAFF
CDR3 DNA: TGTGCCAGCAGTTTAGCGGGCCAAAGGGGGATCACTGAAGCTTTCTTT

V gene: TRBV5-1
clone size: many
J gene: TRBJ2-2
D gene: NA
CDR3 protein: CASSLATANTGELFF
CDR3 DNA: TGTGCCAGCAGTTTGGCGACAGCGAACACCGGGGAGCTGTTTTTT

V gene: TRBV12-3/TRBV12-4
clone size: many
J gene: TRBJ1-2
D gene: TRBD1
CDR3 protein: CASSPGTRGLYGYTF
CDR3 DNA: TGTGCCAGCAGCCCAGGGACAAGGGGGCTCTATGGCTACACCTTC

V gene: TRBV20-1
clone size: NA
J gene: TRBJ2-4
D gene: NA
CDR3 protein: CSARDHGLAKNIQYF
CDR3 DNA: TGCAGTGCTAGAGATCATGGGCTAGCCAAAAACATTCAGTACTTC

V gene: TRBV5-1
clone size: few
J gene: TRBJ1-1
D gene: TRBD1
CDR3 protein: CASSPDRGFDTEAFF
CDR3 DNA: TGCGCCAGCAGCCCGGACAGGGGTTTTGACACTGAAGCTTTCTTT

V gene: TRBV7-9
clone size: NA
J gene: TRBJ1-1
D gene: TRBD1
CDR3 protein: CASMKQGGRIPEAFF
CDR3 DNA: TGTGCCAGCATGAAACAGGGGGGACGAATCCCTGAAGCTTTCTTT

V gene: TRBV20-1
clone size: few
J gene: TRBJ2-1
D gene: NA
CDR3 protein: CSARDMREVGNEQFF
CDR3 DNA: TGCAGTGCTAGAGATATGAGGGAGGTAGGGAATGAGCAGTTCTTC

V gene: TRBV15
clone size: few
J gene: TRBJ1-5
D gene: NA
CDR3 protein: CATSRDLGGNQPQHF
CDR3 DNA: TGTGCCACCAGCAGAGATCTGGGGGGGAATCAGCCCCAGCATTTT

V gene: TRBV5-1
clone size: many
J gene: TRBJ2-7
D gene: NA
CDR3 protein: CASSFLGSGPTYEQYF
CDR3 DNA: TGCGCCAGCAGCTTCCTGGGCAGCGGGCCTACCTACGAGCAGTACTTC

V gene: TRBV28
clone size: NA
J gene: TRBJ2-1
D gene: NA
CDR3 protein: CASSPLIREQFF
CDR3 DNA: TGTGCCAGCAGTCCCCTTATAAGGGAGCAGTTCTTC

V gene: TRBV12-3/TRBV12-4
clone size: NA
J gene: TRBJ1-5
D gene: NA
CDR3 protein: CASSLEGMGNQPQHF
CDR3 DNA: TGTGCCAGCAGTTTAGAGGGAATGGGCAATCAGCCCCAGCATTTT

V gene: TRBV7-2
clone size: many
J gene: TRBJ1-5
D gene: NA
CDR3 protein: CASSLDNQPQHF
CDR3 DNA: TGTGCCAGCAGCTTAGACAACCAGCCCCAGCATTTT

V gene: TRBV14
clone size: few
J gene: TRBJ2-1
D gene: NA
CDR3 protein: CASSQDQRWYNEQFF
CDR3 DNA: TGTGCCAGCAGCCAAGATCAGCGTTGGTATAATGAGCAGTTCTTC

V gene: TRBV20-1
clone size: many
J gene: TRBJ2-1
D gene: TRBD2
CDR3 protein: CSASPRRRLAGVHNEQFF
CDR3 DNA: TGCAGTGCTAGTCCCCGCCGTAGACTAGCGGGAGTCCACAATGAGCAGTTCTTC

V gene: TRBV7-9
clone size: NA
J gene: TRBJ2-5
D gene: NA
CDR3 protein: CASSLGWQIQETQYF
CDR3 DNA: TGTGCCAGCAGCTTAGGATGGCAAATCCAAGAGACCCAGTACTTC

V gene: TRBV20-1
clone size: NA
J gene: TRBJ2-5
D gene: TRBD1
CDR3 protein: CSAAGTGAQETQYF
CDR3 DNA: TGCAGTGCTGCCGGGACAGGGGCCCAAGAGACCCAGTACTTC

V gene: TRBV20-1
clone size: many
J gene: TRBJ1-4
D gene: NA
CDR3 protein: CSAPRRDRTEKLFF
CDR3 DNA: TGCAGTGCTCCCCGGCGGGACCGGACTGAAAAACTGTTTTTT

V gene: TRBV7-2
clone size: many
J gene: TRBJ2-1
D gene: NA
CDR3 protein: CASSLTGSSYNEQFF
CDR3 DNA: TGCGCCAGCAGCTTAACAGGGAGCTCCTACAATGAGCAGTTCTTC

V gene: TRBV4-3
clone size: NA
J gene: TRBJ2-1
D gene: NA
CDR3 protein: CASSQYGPKQTGHNEQFF
CDR3 DNA: TGCGCCAGCAGCCAATACGGCCCAAAACAAACGGGCCACAATGAGCAGTTCTTC

V gene: TRBV6-5
clone size: many
J gene: TRBJ1-6
D gene: NA
CDR3 protein: CASSRTSSPLHF
CDR3 DNA: TGTGCCAGCAGTCGGACTTCTTCACCCCTCCACTTT